These 26 T cell receptor gamma chains were all obtained from the same sample, sequenced in a study of gamma-delta chains in newborns, infants, children. TCRdb re-processed the reads via CATT. Of about 1,000 gamma-chain clones listed, about 40% are singletons. Specimen: blood. These receptors all come from a child who was a newborn, infant or young child, either healthy, febrile or measles-vaccinated (not recorded which).

With respect to this clone: With a much larger clone just one base away, this may be a read error. J is TRGJP1 and V is TRGV4. The CDR3 spans 12 residues. From germline, CDR1 is EGSTGY and CDR2 YDSYTSSV. With V trimmed by 2 bases and J by 10 bases, 4 bases remained unmatched. The CDR3 DNA sequence: TGTGCCACCTGGGATGTGTCTTGGTTCAAGATATTT. Amino acid sequence: CATWDVSWFKIF.

With regard to this clone: Just one base apart from a much larger clone, this may be a read error. The sample contains more than one DNA sequence encoding this CDR3. The CDR3 DNA sequence: TGTGCCTTGTGGGAAGAAGAGTTGGGCAAAAAAATCAAGGTATTT. Translating gives CALWEEELGKKIKVF. This rearrangement joins TRGV9 to TRGJP. Because TCRdb records no J gene, it was assigned here through a match of the DNA to germline. This CDR3 spans 15 amino acids. The V segment lost 4 bases and the J segment 5 bases; nucleotides outside the gene matches: 2. Germline CDR1 GITISATS, CDR2 ISYDGTV (reference sequence).

This clone was counted a few times. Other nucleotide sequences in the sample specify the same CDR3. The rearrangement links TRGV9 to TRGJP. TCRdb lists no J gene, so it was determined here by aligning the DNA to germline. The CDR3 has 17 residues. J lost 4 bases, V lost 0 bases, and 3 bases had no gene match. Germline CDR1 reads GITISATS; CDR2 reads ISYDGTV (reference sequence). CDR3 DNA sequence: TGTGCCTTGTGGGAGGTGCCTCAAGAGTTGGGCAAAAAAATCAAGGTATTT. Protein: CALWEVPQELGKKIKVF.

By share, this clone counts as large. The sample carries other DNA sequences with the same CDR3. The chain links TRGV9 to TRGJP. CDR3 size: 16 residues. In germline, CDR1 is GITISATS, CDR2 ISYDGTV (reference sequence). With 0 bases clipped from V and 9 bases from J, the junction kept 5 bases outside the gene matches. CDR3 in amino acids: CALWEVLGLGKKIKVF. The DNA for the CDR3 is TGTGCCTTGTGGGAGGTGCTCGGGTTGGGCAAAAAAATCAAGGTATTT.

In its sample, this clone was seen a few times. In the same sample, other DNA sequences code for this CDR3. The chain recombines TRGV4 with TRGJ1 or TRGJ2. TCRdb gives no J gene; it was assigned here by matching the DNA to germline. Losses at the gene ends were 1 base for V and 3 bases for J; bases not matched to a gene: 3. The length of the CDR3 is 13 residues. Per the germline V gene, CDR1 is EGSTGY and CDR2 is YDSYTSSV. The CDR3 DNA is TGTGCCACCTGGGATGGTTCTTATTATAAGAAACTCTTT. This codes for CATWDGSYYKKLF.

This clone is labeled large. Other DNA sequences in this sample translate to the same CDR3. The chain is built from TRGV3 and TRGJ1 or TRGJ2. TCRdb records no J gene; here it was assigned by comparing the DNA to germline. CDR1 VTNTFY and CDR2 YDVSTARD come from the germline V gene (reference sequence). The CDR3 totals 14 residues. V was clipped by 0 bases and J by 7 bases; unmatched bases: 9. DNA for the CDR3: TGTGCCACCTGGGACAGGCTCGGGAGATATAAGAAACTCTTT. This codes for CATWDRLGRYKKLF.

This clone came up a few times. Other DNA sequences within the sample encode an identical CDR3. The chain joins TRGV9 to TRGJP. No J segment appears in TCRdb, so it was assigned here by matching the sequence to germline. This CDR3 is built from 14 residues. The trim removed 4 bases at V and 6 bases at J, leaving 0 bases unmatched. Germline CDR1 reads GITISATS; CDR2 reads ISYDGTV (reference sequence). In DNA form, the CDR3 reads TGTGCCTTGTGGGAAGAGTTGGGCAAAAAAATCAAGGTATTT. Residues: CALWEELGKKIKVF.

This chain joins TRGV8 and TRGJP1. The J gene was not available in TCRdb and was assigned here by matching the DNA to germline segments. Per germline, CDR1 VENAVY and CDR2 YDSYNSRV. The CDR3 length is 11 residues. V lost 5 bases and J lost 15; bases outside the gene matches: 9. As DNA, the CDR3 is TGTGCCACCTGGGCTGGCTGGCTCAAGATATTT. Its protein is CATWAGWLKIF.

This chain uses TRGV3 with TRGJ1 or TRGJ2. Germline loops: CDR1 VTNTFY, CDR2 YDVSTARD (reference sequence). V dropped 0 bases and J dropped 0; count of bases not matched to a gene: 2. The CDR3 consists of 14 residues. The CDR3 reads CATWDRWNYYKKLF. The CDR3 bases are TGTGCCACCTGGGACAGGTGGAATTATTATAAGAAACTCTTT.

A remark on this clone: Other nucleotide sequences in the sample specify the same CDR3. V gene TRGV9 combines with J gene TRGJ1 or TRGJ2. TCRdb supplies no J gene; here it was assigned by aligning the nucleotide sequence to germline. Germline trimming cut 1 base from V and 0 bases from J; bases unmatched to any gene: 3. Germline V gene lookup returns CDR1 GITISATS and CDR2 ISYDGTV (reference sequence). There are 14 residues in the CDR3. CDR3 in amino acids: CALWEVRNYYKKLF. Here the CDR3 DNA reads TGTGCCTTGTGGGAGGTCCGGAATTATTATAAGAAACTCTTT.

This clone was detected only a few times. The sample carries other DNA sequences with the same CDR3. The rearrangement uses TRGV9 and TRGJP. TCRdb is silent on the J gene; assignment here came from matching the DNA to germline. Germline CDR1 GITISATS, CDR2 ISYDGTV (reference sequence). This CDR3 is built from 16 residues. V gave up 2 bases and J gave up 4 bases; unmatched junction bases: 2. The CDR3 loop reads CALWEGQELGKKIKVF. DNA of the CDR3: TGTGCCTTGTGGGAGGGACAAGAGTTGGGCAAAAAAATCAAGGTATTT.

This clone showed up just a few times. Other DNA sequences in the sample encode the same CDR3. In DNA, the CDR3 is TGTGCCTTGTGGGAATTACAAGAGTTGGGCAAAAAAATCAAGGTATTT. Translation gives CALWELQELGKKIKVF. This chain connects TRGV9 to TRGJP. The J gene, left out of TCRdb, was set here by checking the DNA against germline. With V trimmed by 4 bases and J by 4 bases, 4 bases remained unmatched. The CDR3 loop spans 16 amino acids. Per germline, CDR1 GITISATS and CDR2 ISYDGTV (reference sequence).

As regards this clone: A much bigger clone sits one base away, suggesting this may be a read error. The chain recombines TRGV3 with TRGJ1 or TRGJ2. No J gene was available from TCRdb, and it was assigned here by a germline match of the DNA. The CDR3 contains 13 residues. CDR1 is VTNTFY, CDR2 YDVSTARD, per germline (reference sequence). V was clipped by 0 bases and J by 7 bases; unmatched bases: 6. The CDR3 here is CATWDRQGYKKLF. CDR3 in DNA: TGTGCCACCTGGGACAGGCAAGGCTATAAGAAACTCTTT.

As concerns this clone: A much larger clone lies one base from this, so it may be a read error. The chain recombines TRGV4 with TRGJP2. TCRdb leaves out the J gene; it was filled in here by matching the DNA to germline. The germline CDR1 and CDR2 sequences are EGSTGY and YDSYTSSV. This CDR3 has 12 amino acids. Trimming took 9 bases from V and 0 from J; bases not matched to a gene: 1. The CDR3 coding sequence is TGTGCCACCCATAGTAGTGATTGGATCAAGACGTTT. Protein sequence: CATHSSDWIKTF.

The chain employs TRGV9 and TRGJ1 or TRGJ2. TCRdb carries no J gene annotation; the J gene was assigned here by matching the DNA with germline. This CDR3 is built from 13 residues. Germline-derived CDR1 and CDR2 are GITISATS and ISYDGTV (reference sequence). V lost 0 bases to trimming and J lost 4 bases; unmatched junction nucleotides: 3. The CDR3 DNA sequence: TGTGCCTTGTGGGAGGTGAGGTATTATAAGAAACTCTTT. Protein sequence: CALWEVRYYKKLF.

On this clone itself: Different DNA sequences within this sample yield the same CDR3. The rearrangement links TRGV3 to TRGJ1 or TRGJ2. The J gene comes from matching the DNA to germline here; TCRdb lacks it. Germline V gene data show CDR1 as VTNTFY and CDR2 as YDVSTARD (reference sequence). V was clipped by 1 base and J by 5 bases; unmatched bases: 8. The CDR3 consists of 14 residues. The DNA of the CDR3 is TGTGCCACCTGGGACAGCAACCTGAATTATAAGAAACTCTTT. Translated, it gives CATWDSNLNYKKLF.

The sample holds a few counts of this clone. This sample also contains other DNA sequences that code for the same CDR3. The V and J genes are TRGV3 and TRGJ1 or TRGJ2. The J gene was missing in TCRdb and was found by matching the end of the DNA to germline. With V trimmed by 0 bases and J by 6 bases, 5 bases remained unmatched. The CDR3 contains 13 residues. Germline CDR1 reads VTNTFY; CDR2 reads YDVSTARD (reference sequence). The CDR3 is CATWDRRGYKKLF. The CDR3 DNA sequence: TGTGCCACCTGGGACAGGCGCGGTTATAAGAAACTCTTT.

As to this clone: The germline gene is not matched at one end of the junction; a read error may be the cause. This chain uses TRGV4 with TRGJ1 or TRGJ2. TCRdb offers no J gene call, so here the DNA was matched to germline to obtain one. Germline V CDR1 and CDR2: EGSTGY, YDSYTSSV. The CDR3 extends over 13 amino acids. The CDR3 bases are TGTGCCGCCTGGGATGGGCCCTATTATAAGAAACTCTTT. Translated: CAAWDGPYYKKLF.

The gene calls are TRGV8 and TRGJ1 or TRGJ2. The J gene, absent from TCRdb, was called here by matching the DNA to germline. Germline V gene sequence: CDR1 VENAVY, CDR2 YDSYNSRV. There are 12 residues in the CDR3. J was trimmed by 3 bases and V by 5 bases; bases with no gene match: 4. CDR3 protein: CATWGPYYKKLF. The DNA for the CDR3 is TGTGCCACCTGGGGCCCTTATTATAAGAAACTCTTT.

As regards this clone: This sample includes further DNA sequences coding for the same CDR3. The chain carries TRGV2 and TRGJ1 or TRGJ2. No J gene is reported in TCRdb; it was inferred here by comparing the DNA with germline. The CDR3 covers 13 residues. From germline, CDR1 is EGSNGY and CDR2 YDSYNSKV. After removal of 6 bases from V and 2 bases from J, the junction contained 7 bases not matched to a gene. CDR3 coding DNA: TGTGCCACCTGGTCGCGCGATTATTATAAGAAACTCTTT. Its protein product is CATWSRDYYKKLF.

A remark on this clone: The junction and the germline gene differ at one end; a read error may be behind it. The rearrangement uses TRGV9 and TRGJP. As TCRdb names no J gene, one was assigned here on the basis of a DNA match to germline. The germline gives CDR1 GITISATS, CDR2 ISYDGTV (reference sequence). This CDR3 has 17 amino acids. This chain's CDR3 is CALWEDQKELDKKIKVF. The DNA for the CDR3 is TGTGCCTTGTGGGAGGACCAAAAAGAGTTGGACAAAAAAATCAAGGTATTT.

With regard to this clone: The identical CDR3 is also encoded by other nucleotide sequences in the sample. This chain uses TRGV9 with TRGJP. No J gene was available from TCRdb, and it was assigned here by a germline match of the DNA. Germline V gene sequence: CDR1 GITISATS, CDR2 ISYDGTV (reference sequence). The J segment lost 7 bases and the V segment lost 1 base, leaving 1 base of the junction unmatched. This CDR3 has 15 amino acids. The DNA of the CDR3 is TGTGCCTTGTGGGAGGTTGAGTTGGGCAAAAAAATCAAGGTATTT. Translated: CALWEVELGKKIKVF.

This clone was counted only a few times. The gene calls are TRGV8 and TRGJP1. The J gene, not given by TCRdb, was assigned here from a germline match of the nucleotide sequence. CDR1 and CDR2 (germline): VENAVY, YDSYNSRV. There are 15 residues in the CDR3. J was trimmed by 2 bases and V by 0 bases; bases with no gene match: 3. CDR3 sequence: CATWDRRTTGWFKIF. The CDR3 nucleotides read TGTGCCACCTGGGATAGGCGGACCACTGGTTGGTTCAAGATATTT.

Concerning this clone itself: This may stem from a read error, because a much larger clone lies one nucleotide away. The chain recombines TRGV2 with TRGJP1. The J gene comes from matching the DNA to germline here; TCRdb lacks it. CDR1 is EGSNGY, CDR2 YDSYNSKV, per germline. This CDR3 has 15 residues. CDR3 sequence: CTTWDRYTTGWFKIF. The CDR3 bases are TGTACCACCTGGGACAGATATACCACTGGTTGGTTCAAGATATTT.

The genes are TRGV4 and TRGJ1 or TRGJ2. Germline matching of the DNA provided the J gene here, since TCRdb leaves it blank. Germline CDR1 and CDR2: EGSTGY and YDSYTSSV. J gave up 2 bases and V 6 bases, and 10 bases lay outside the gene matches. The CDR3 covers 14 residues. The chain's CDR3 is CATWPGGDYYKKLF. CDR3 in DNA: TGTGCCACCTGGCCCGGCGGAGATTATTATAAGAAACTCTTT.

The rearrangement links TRGV9 to TRGJ1 or TRGJ2. The J gene is not listed in TCRdb, so it was assigned here from a DNA match to germline. CDR3 length equals 15 residues. Germline V gene lookup returns CDR1 GITISATS and CDR2 ISYDGTV (reference sequence). Trimming took 3 bases from V and 4 from J; bases not matched to a gene: 12. DNA of the CDR3: TGTGCCTTGTGGGAGCCTGAGGACCAGTATTATAAGAAACTCTTT. It encodes CALWEPEDQYYKKLF.